This T cell receptor beta chain was documented in a study of identical twins. Template switching created a universal primer site, and the cDNA included unique molecular identifiers. TCRdb reprocessed the 5' RACE reads via MiXCR and lists one record per CDR3 protein. The profile shows approximately 550,000 distinct CDR3 sequences, under 25% of them singletons. Looked up from germline, CDR1 is MNHNS and CDR2 is SASEGT. There are 16 residues in the CDR3. V gave up 6 bases and J gave up 0 bases, with 17 bases separating them. On this clonotype itself: The target antigen is unknown.

Study results and caveats: A cross-sectional statistical analysis, not follow-up of the same donors, supported the conclusions. There was an excess of low generation probability in the out-of-frame alpha sequences that twins shared.

The sample also formed part of further work on yellow fever vaccine responses in identical twins.

The chain is built from TRBV6-1 and TRBJ1-2; D is possibly TRBD1 (6 bases). The sequenced material came from CD4+ T cells sorted from blood. The receptor was isolated from a woman between 18 and 30 years old in good health. In DNA form, the CDR3 reads TGTGCCAGCAGGACCGGCCGGGACAATGCTAACTATGGCTACACCTTC. Encoded protein: CASRTGRDNANYGYTF.